This TCR beta chain was captured by sequencing in a study of CD8+CD57+ T cells in acquired aplastic anemia. Study in general: When averaged, DNA from sorted CD4+ and CD8+ cells came to approximately 3.2 ug.

The template for TCR beta VDJ and CDR3 sequence profiling was genomic DNA. TCRdb re-analysed the reads in MiXCR, keeping a single row per CDR3 protein. The sample shows fewer than 250,000 distinct CDR3 sequences, approximately 50% of them seen only once. Ten or more counts support this clonotype. This CDR3 is built from 13 residues. The V end was cut by 5 bases, the J end by 6 bases, with 12 bases between. Germline loops: CDR1 SGHTA, CDR2 FQGTGA. This sequence was found in a human donor in good health, serving as a control. The sample consisted of sorted CD4+, CD8+, or CD8+CD57+ T cells (not recorded which) from PBMCs. This chain joins TRBV7-3 and TRBJ2-3, with D perhaps assigned TRBD1 or TRBD2 (5 bases each). CDR3 sequence: CASSLDYRDTQYF. CDR3 DNA sequence: TGTGCCAGCAGCCTAGACTACAGGGATACGCAGTATTTT.